Sequencing of this T cell receptor (beta chain) was carried out in a study of OX40 agonist ivuxolimab in advanced cancers. Produced via immunoSEQ multiplex PCR; TCRdb's table is partial and in-frame only. The table lists fewer than 75,000 clones, 75% to 85% of them singletons. The clonotype comes from an adult with an advanced solid tumor such as melanoma, head and neck, liver or kidney cancer. Here the sequenced sample was CD4+ or CD8+ T cells sorted from blood, taken in a trial of the OX40 agonist ivuxolimab.

The CDR3 DNA sequence: TGTGCCAGCAGGCGTGGACTAGCGGGGTTTGCTAGCACAGATACGCAGTATTTT. As protein: CASRRGLAGFASTDTQYF. The chain uses TRBV11-2 and TRBJ2-3; 12 nucleotides align to TRBD2. The CDR3 contains 18 residues. Germline CDR1 is SGHAT and CDR2 is FQNNGV. J was trimmed by 0 bases and V by 6 bases; bases with no gene match: 10.